This T cell receptor (beta chain) was captured in a study of immune heterogeneity within non-small cell lung tumors. The CDR3 consists of 14 residues. V was pared by 3 bases and J by 5 bases, with 3 bases of the junction left unmatched. Germline lookup yields CDR1 SGDLS and CDR2 YYNGEE. Many counts were recorded for this clonotype. Multiplex PCR (32 V and 13 J primers) was used to amplify the TCR beta CDR3. TCRdb passed the multiplex PCR reads through MiXCR, listing each CDR3 protein once. Of tens of thousands of distinct CDR3 sequences listed, 27% are singletons. The authors used around 590 ng of bulk tumor genomic DNA per sample as template. Multiple widely separated biopsies were taken from each primary tumor at surgery. Curative surgery was undertaken by patients, who had untreated, newly diagnosed non-small cell lung cancer.

V is TRBV9 and J is TRBJ2-1; 9 nucleotides align to TRBD2. Material: lung tumor tissue. The sequence was collected from a man between 35 and 55 years old with non-small cell lung cancer. CDR3 DNA: TGTGCCAGCAGCGGTAGCGGGGGACACAATGAGCAGTTCTTC. Protein: CASSGSGGHNEQFF. The full variable domain, in which reference TRBV9 and TRBJ2-1 provide the parts outside the CDR3, is DSGVTQTPKHLITATGQRVTLRCSPRSGDLSVYWYQQSLDQGLQFLIQYYNGEERAKGNILERFSAQQFPDLHSELNLSSLELGDSALYFCASSGSGGHNEQFFGPGTRLTVL.